This TCR beta chain appears in the sequencing data of a study of OX40 agonist ivuxolimab in advanced cancers. On this clone: Its specificity is not known.

Clones were read by immunoSEQ multiplex PCR, and TCRdb kept only the in-frame ones, dropping some. The data hold about 73,000 clones, with around 86% observed a single time. V shed 4 bases and J 5 bases; nucleotides not matched to a gene: 8. The CDR3 loop spans 15 amino acids. Germline V CDR1 and CDR2: SGDLS, YYNGEE. Whole-study results and caveats: In CD8+ T cells, expanded clones were on average more numerous than in CD4+. Low normalized T-cell clonal expansion was additionally recorded for some nonresponders.

The sample here was CD4+ or CD8+ T cells sorted from blood, taken in a trial of the OX40 agonist ivuxolimab. The TCR comes from an adult with an advanced solid tumor such as melanoma, head and neck, liver or kidney cancer. The genes are TRBV9 and TRBJ2-3, with TRBD2 matching 9 bases. DNA of the CDR3: TGTGCCAGCAGCCGCGGGAGGGCCTATGGAGATACGCAGTATTTT. Translated, it gives CASSRGRAYGDTQYF.